This record concerns one T cell receptor beta chain sequence. What antigen it recognizes has not been identified. A read error may produce the germline difference seen at one junction end. For CDR1 and CDR2, the germline V gene lists SGHDT and YYEEEE. Inclusive of the bounding cysteine and phenylalanine, the CDR3 is 15 residues long. Just the 45-base CDR3 DNA is kept, in frame starting at base 1. The data originate from a study of CD8+CD57+ T cells in acquired aplastic anemia (dated by TCRdb to 2016 to 2018). General notes on the study: A mean of 3.2 ug of DNA, ranging from roughly 0.17 to 30 ug, was extracted from sorted CD4+ and CD8+ cells. CD8+CD57+ expansion was defined as frequency above the mean frequency observed in healthy subjects. The investigation overall reported the following: Patients and healthy controls showed no significant difference in CD8+ Simpson's diversity (P=0.060). Around 27 CD8+ CDR3 sequences were found in both patients and controls but appeared to be highly expressed in patients and within the immunodominant clones of the patients.

Patients chosen for sequencing had shown expansion of CD8+CD57+ cells by flow cytometry. All patients had severe acquired aplastic anemia diagnosed by International Study of Aplastic Anemia and Agranulocytosis and Camitta criteria. At the time blood was sampled, none of the patients had received any therapy. In this study, sorted CD4+ and CD8+ T cells from the blood of healthy subjects and of severe aplastic anemia patients had their TCR repertoires deep-sequenced. In the USA, patient enrollment took place under clinicaltrials.gov protocols 00001620, 01623167, 00001397, 00071045, 00081523 and 00961064. Ficoll-Paque density gradient centrifugation was used to isolate peripheral blood mononuclear cells. CD4+ and CD8+ T cells were sorted by FACS or magnetic beads before DNA extraction. Genomic DNA was used as template for profiling of TCR beta VDJ combinations and CDR3 sequences. An Illumina HiSeq 2000 was used for TCR repertoire sequencing. On the study's bioinformatics: TRBV/TRBJ rearrangement plots, CDR3 size and DJ length profiles, and Simpson's diversity index were used to evaluate the repertoires. Whichever DNA sequence was most abundant in the deep sequencing data was defined as the immunodominant clone. CDR3 amino acid sequences were screened for sharing across subjects and compared with published repertoires and the VDJdb database. TCRdb reworked the public reads: Q25 trimming with fastp, MiXCR clone assembly, productive beta chains retained. Entries that share a CDR3 protein sequence are merged under the most common genes and DNA. These V and J calls originate from TCRdb's pipeline instead of the authors' own analysis. Within this sample are 270,000 or so distinct CDR3 sequences, with roughly 82% of them counted one time only. Clones ranked in the top ten supply less than 50% of the sample.

The TCR sequence derives from a human donor with aplastic anemia. The sequenced material came from sorted CD4+, CD8+, or CD8+CD57+ T cells (not recorded which) from PBMCs. The rearranged segments are TRBV5-6 and TRBJ2-2; TRBD1 is possibly the D segment (6 matching bases). The bases read TGTGCCAGCAGCTTGGAGGGGGTCGATACCGGGGAGCTGTTTTTC. Its product reads: CASSLEGVDTGELFF.